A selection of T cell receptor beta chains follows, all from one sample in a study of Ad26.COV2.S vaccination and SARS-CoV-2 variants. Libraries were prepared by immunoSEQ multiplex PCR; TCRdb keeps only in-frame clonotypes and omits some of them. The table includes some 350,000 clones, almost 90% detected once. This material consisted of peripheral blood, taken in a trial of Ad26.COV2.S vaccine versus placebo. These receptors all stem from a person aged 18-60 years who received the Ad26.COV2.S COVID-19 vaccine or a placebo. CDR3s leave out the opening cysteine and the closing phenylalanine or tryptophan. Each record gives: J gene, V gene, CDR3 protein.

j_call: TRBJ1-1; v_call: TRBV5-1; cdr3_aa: ASSPPGSEAF
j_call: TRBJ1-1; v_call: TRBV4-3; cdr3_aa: ASSQDRSGPEAF
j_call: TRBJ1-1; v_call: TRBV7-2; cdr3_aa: ASSLIGLRAEAF
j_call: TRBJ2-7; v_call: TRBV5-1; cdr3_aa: ASSLAPGQGPHEQY
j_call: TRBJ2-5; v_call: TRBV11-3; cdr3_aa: ASSLAGVSVETQY
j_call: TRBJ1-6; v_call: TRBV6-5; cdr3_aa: ASSYAGSSPLH
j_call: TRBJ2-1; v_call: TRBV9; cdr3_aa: ASSVVVREF
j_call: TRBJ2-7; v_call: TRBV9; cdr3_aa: ASSADNSYEQY
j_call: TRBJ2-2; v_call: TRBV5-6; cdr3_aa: ASTRWGTGLTGELF
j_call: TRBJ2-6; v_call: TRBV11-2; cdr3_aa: ASSLVALSGANVLT
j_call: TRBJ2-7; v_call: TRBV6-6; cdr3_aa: ASSYSLGWEQY
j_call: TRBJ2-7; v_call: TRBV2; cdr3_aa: ASSDSYEQY
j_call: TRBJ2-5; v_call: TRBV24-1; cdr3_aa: ATSTGAGGETQY
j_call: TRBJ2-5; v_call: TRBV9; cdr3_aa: ASSVEAYQETQY
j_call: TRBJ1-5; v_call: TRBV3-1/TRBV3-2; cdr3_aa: ASSLGRDQPQH
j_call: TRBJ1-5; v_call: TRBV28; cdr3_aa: ASSSPRTGVQPQH
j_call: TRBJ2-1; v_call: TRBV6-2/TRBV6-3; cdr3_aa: ASSYEYNEQF
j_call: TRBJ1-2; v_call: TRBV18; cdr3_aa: ASSEITGASYGYT
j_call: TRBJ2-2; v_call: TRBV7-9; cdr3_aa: ASSETSGRNTGELF
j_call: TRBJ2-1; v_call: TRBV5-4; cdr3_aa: ASSRLKREGLFEQF
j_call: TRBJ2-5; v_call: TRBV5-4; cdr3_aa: ASSRGLLETQY
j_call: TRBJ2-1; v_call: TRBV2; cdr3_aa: ASTGGRGGYNEQF
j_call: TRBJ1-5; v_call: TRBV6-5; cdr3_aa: ASDHRSNQPQH
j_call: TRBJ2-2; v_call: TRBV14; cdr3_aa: ASSRIDRVYAGELF
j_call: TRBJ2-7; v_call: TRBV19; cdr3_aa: ASSMATGTALSYEQY
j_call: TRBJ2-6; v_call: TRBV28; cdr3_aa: ASSSTDGNSGANVLT
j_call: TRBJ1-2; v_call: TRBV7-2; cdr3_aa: ASSLGGPGRVNYGYT
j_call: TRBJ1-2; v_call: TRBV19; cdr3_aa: ASSISSVYGYT